These 9 T cell receptor beta chains share one sample of origin, sequenced in a study of shared clonotypes between healthy human individuals. The repertoire was sequenced with immunoSEQ multiplex PCR; TCRdb's copy has only in-frame clones and lacks some. This table has more than 2 million clones, 95% appearing once. The specimen sequenced was naive CD4+ T cells sorted from blood. The subset: CD45RA+ positively selected. Receptors were obtained from a man younger than 35 in good health.

The gene calls are TRBV7-2 and TRBJ2-7; no clear D gene. The germline gives CDR1 SGHTA, CDR2 FQGNSA. This CDR3 spans 15 amino acids. V lost 3 bases and J lost 2, with 14 bases in between. The CDR3 DNA is TGTGCCAGCAGCTTCATGTCCGACTCTACCTACGAGCAGTACTTC. Amino acid sequence: CASSFMSDSTYEQYF.

This chain connects TRBV11-2 to TRBJ1-2, with a possible D match to TRBD1 (5 bases). Germline CDR1 and CDR2: SGHAT and FQNNGV. The CDR3 contains 15 residues. V was shortened by 0 bases and J by 4 bases, with 12 bases between the two germline ends. DNA for the CDR3: TGTGCCAGCAGCTTAGACTCCAGGGAGGGCTATGGCTACACCTTC. Amino acid sequence: CASSLDSREGYGYTF.

The chain uses TRBV2 and TRBJ1-3, with D tentatively TRBD1 (6 bases). V was clipped by 6 bases and J by 0 bases, with 12 bases between them. The CDR3 consists of 15 residues. Germline CDR1 reads SNHLY; CDR2 reads FYNNEI. The DNA of the CDR3 is TGTGCCAGCAGCCGACAGGAGAGCTCTGGAAACACCATATATTTT. Protein: CASSRQESSGNTIYF.

The V call is TRBV27, the J call TRBJ2-2, with 8 bases lining up with TRBD2. CDR3 length: 17 amino acids. V gave up 0 bases and J gave up 0 bases; unmatched junction bases: 3. CDR1 is MNHEY, CDR2 SMNVEV, per germline (reference sequence). CDR3 sequence (DNA): TGTGCCAGCAGTTTATCGAGCGGGGGACCGAACACCGGGGAGCTGTTTTTT. It translates to CASSLSSGGPNTGELFF.

The chain carries TRBV7-2 and TRBJ2-7; D perhaps matches TRBD2 (6 bases). The V gene's germline CDR1 is SGHTA and CDR2 FQGNSA. The CDR3 sequence is 14 residues long. V dropped 5 bases and J dropped 3 bases, with 14 bases sitting between them. The CDR3 is CASSQGRRFYEQYF. As DNA, the CDR3 is TGTGCCAGCAGCCAAGGGAGGCGTTTCTACGAGCAGTACTTC.

Concerning this clone: The sample carries other DNA sequences with the same CDR3. The CDR3 reads CASSQDRDQPQHF. The CDR3 DNA is TGCGCCAGCAGCCAAGACAGGGATCAGCCCCAGCATTTT. The chain recombines TRBV4-1 with TRBJ1-5; tentatively, D is TRBD1 (5 bases). Trimming left V 0 bases short and J 5 bases short, with 5 bases between. CDR3 size: 13 residues. Looked up from germline, CDR1 is MGHRA and CDR2 is YSYEKL.

The chain couples TRBV28 to TRBJ2-3; D call uncertain. Germline V gives CDR1 MDHEN, CDR2 SYDVKM. CDR3 length: 10 residues. V shed 4 bases and J shed 6 bases, with 2 bases lying between them. The CDR3 loop reads CASSYDTQYF. In nucleotides, the CDR3 is TGTGCCAGCAGTTATGATACGCAGTATTTT.

V usage is TRBV11-2 and J usage is TRBJ1-1; possibly TRBD1 for D (5 bases). The V and J ends lost 3 bases and 0 bases respectively, with 8 bases between them. CDR1 is SGHAT, CDR2 FQNNGV, per germline. The CDR3 contains 14 residues. The CDR3 is CASSFGTMNTEAFF. The CDR3 coding sequence is TGTGCCAGCAGCTTCGGGACTATGAACACTGAAGCTTTCTTT.

A word on this clone: Other DNA sequences in the same sample also yield this CDR3. V and J are TRBV18 and TRBJ2-5; no firm D call. The CDR3 spans 12 residues. The V and J ends lost 1 base and 5 bases respectively, with 5 bases between them. Germline V gene sequence: CDR1 KGHSH, CDR2 LQKENI. CDR3 loop: CASSPLQETQYF. The CDR3 DNA reads TGTGCCAGCTCACCACTCCAGGAGACCCAGTACTTC.